Below are 11 T cell receptor beta chains sequenced from a single sample in a study of CD8 T cells in ankylosing spondylitis. TCRdb independently ran MiXCR on the 5' RACE reads; one entry per CDR3 protein. This sample carries 84,000 or so distinct CDR3 sequences, around 30% of them seen once, and the ten largest clones take less than 60%. The sequencing sample was made of blood, either unsorted or a sorted T cell fraction (not recorded which). The receptor set was obtained from a male donor with ankylosing spondylitis or in good health (not recorded which).

This clonotype was counted only a few times. The J gene is TRBJ2-2, the V gene TRBV7-2, with D possibly TRBD2 on 5 matching bases. CDR1 is SGHTA, CDR2 FQGNSA, per germline. This CDR3 spans 15 amino acids. The V end was cut by 5 bases, the J end by 4 bases, with 14 bases between. CDR3 in amino acids: CASSTQTSITGELFF. CDR3 coding DNA: TGTGCCAGCAGCACCCAAACTAGTATCACCGGGGAGCTGTTTTTT.

The chain combines TRBV20-1 with TRBJ2-7; D possibly corresponds to TRBD1 (5 bases). Looked up from germline, CDR1 is DFQATT and CDR2 is SNEGSKA (reference sequence). V gave up 4 bases and J gave up 4 bases, with 11 bases separating them. The length of the CDR3 is 12 residues. DNA of the CDR3: TGCAGTGCTATCACCGACAGATACGAGCAGTACGTC. Translated, it gives CSAITDRYEQYV.

Note on this clonotype: The germline gene is not matched at one end of the junction; a read error may be the cause. V and J are TRBV28 and TRBJ1-2, with D possibly being TRBD1 (5 bases). Germline V gene data show CDR1 as MDHEN and CDR2 as SYDVKM. There are 15 residues in the CDR3. The CDR3 bases are TGTGCCAGCACCCTAGGGATGGCCAGGGTCCCTCTTCTTTCCTTC. It codes for CASTLGMARVPLLSF.

The rearrangement links TRBV20-1 to TRBJ2-1; 10 nucleotides align to TRBD2. This CDR3 is built from 18 residues. After removal of 6 bases from V and 6 bases from J, the junction contained 20 bases not matched to a gene. Germline V gene lookup returns CDR1 DFQATT and CDR2 SNEGSKA (reference sequence). Written as DNA, the CDR3 is TGCAGTGCCCGCTTTATGGCCGCTCTAGCGGGGGTTTTCAATGAGCAGTTCTTC. It is translated as CSARFMAALAGVFNEQFF.

This chain links TRBV5-1 with TRBJ1-1, with D perhaps matching TRBD1 (5 bases). The CDR3 is made up of 14 amino acids. The germline V gene encodes CDR1 SGHRS and CDR2 YFSETQ. The germline V and J ends were trimmed by 2 bases and 5 bases, with 13 bases remaining between them. The CDR3 DNA sequence: TGCGCCAGCAGCTTAACGGGGGATTGGACTGAAGCTTTCTTT. It yields the protein CASSLTGDWTEAFF. Complete variable domain (other parts from reference TRBV5-1 and TRBJ1-1): KAGVTQTPRYLIKTRGQQVTLSCSPISGHRSVSWYQQTPGQGLQFLFEYFSETQRNKGNFPGRFSGRQFSNSRSEMNVSTLELGDSALYLCASSLTGDWTEAFFGQGTRLTVV.

The chain joins TRBV5-1 to TRBJ1-2; 9 positions agree with TRBD1. From germline, CDR1 is SGHRS and CDR2 YFSETQ. The CDR3 is made up of 16 amino acids. The trim removed 5 bases at V and 6 bases at J, leaving 14 bases unmatched. The CDR3 region has the DNA TGCGCCAGCAGTCTAAGCGGCTTTGGACAGGGGAATGGCTACACCTTC. It yields the protein CASSLSGFGQGNGYTF.

This clonotype was seen repeatedly, ten times or more. The V gene is TRBV10-3, the J gene TRBJ1-1; D is ambiguous. V gave up 4 bases and J gave up 9 bases, with 12 bases separating them. The germline V gene has CDR1 ENHRY and CDR2 SYGVKD. The CDR3 runs to 12 residues. This CDR3 reads CAISAESLKAFF. CDR3 DNA sequence: TGTGCCATCAGTGCTGAGAGTCTGAAAGCTTTCTTT.

The table lists this clonotype with a few counts. The CDR3 bases are TGCGCCAGCAGCCGTCAGGTTGCCTACGAGCAGTACTTC. Protein: CASSRQVAYEQYF. The gene calls are TRBV4-1 and TRBJ2-7, with D unclear. This CDR3 spans 13 amino acids. V was shortened by 4 bases and J by 2 bases, with 9 bases between the two germline ends. Germline CDR1 reads MGHRA; CDR2 reads YSYEKL.

The table lists this clonotype with a few counts. The rearrangement joins TRBV7-6 to TRBJ1-1; D call uncertain. Trimming cost V 5 bases and J 5 bases, with 9 bases left between them. There are 12 residues in the CDR3. CDR1 is SGHVS, CDR2 FNYEAQ, per germline. The CDR3 coding sequence is TGTGCCAGCAGCCAGGATAGGACTGAAGCTTTCTTT. This codes for CASSQDRTEAFF.

This clonotype was picked up a small number of times. CDR3 protein: CASKDSGQANEKLFF. In DNA, the CDR3 is TGTGCCAGCAAGGACTCGGGACAGGCGAATGAAAAACTGTTTTTT. The rearrangement joins TRBV6-1 to TRBJ1-4; TRBD1 matches 8 bases. Germline V lookup: CDR1 MNHNS, CDR2 SASEGT. The CDR3 has 15 residues. Losses at the gene ends were 7 bases for V and 5 bases for J; bases not matched to a gene: 9.

This clonotype appeared a few times. This chain joins TRBV20-1 and TRBJ2-7; D is unclear. The CDR3 has 11 residues. V gave up 6 bases and J gave up 4 bases, with 10 bases separating them. The germline V gene encodes CDR1 DFQATT and CDR2 SNEGSKA (reference sequence). CDR3 loop: CSAQSRYEQYF. CDR3 bases: TGCAGTGCCCAGTCACGGTACGAGCAGTACTTC.